What follows are 27 T cell receptor beta chains derived from one specimen sequenced in a study of blood T cell repertoires in COVID-19. Using immunoSEQ multiplex PCR, the repertoire was profiled, and TCRdb retains in-frame clones only, with some absent. The table records 200,000 to 300,000 clones, roughly 82% of them present only once. Sequenced: peripheral blood. Every receptor here comes from a middle-aged man who had recovered from COVID-19.

In this sample, this clone turned up a few times. Other DNA sequences of this sample code for an identical CDR3. The J gene is TRBJ2-5, the V gene TRBV5-6, with 8 positions matching TRBD2. In germline, CDR1 is SGHDT, CDR2 YYEEEE. With 4 bases clipped from V and 3 bases from J, the junction kept 2 bases outside the gene matches. CDR3 length: 13 residues. CDR3 loop: CASSLREEETQYF. The CDR3 DNA follows: TGTGCCAGCAGCCTGCGGGAGGAAGAGACCCAGTACTTC. The entire variable domain, with the rest obtained from reference TRBV5-6 and TRBJ2-5, is as follows: DAGVTQSPTHLIKTRGQQVTLRCSPKSGHDTVSWYQQALGQGPQFIFQYYEEEERQRGNFPDRFSGHQFPNYSSELNVNALLLGDSALYLCASSLREEETQYFGPGTRLLVL.

The chain uses TRBV7-2 and TRBJ2-1; 9 nucleotides line up with TRBD1. Germline values: CDR1 SGHTA, CDR2 FQGNSA. The CDR3 covers 14 residues. J lost 9 bases, V lost 5 bases, and 8 bases had no gene match. DNA of the CDR3: TGTGCCAGCAGCCGGACAGGGGCGCGGACTGAGCAGTTCTTC. This encodes CASSRTGARTEQFF. Supplemented by reference TRBV7-2 and TRBJ2-1, the full variable domain reads GAGVSQSPSNKVTEKGKDVELRCDPISGHTALYWYRQSLGQGLEFLIYFQGNSAPDKSGLPSDRFSAERTGGSVSTLTIQRTQQEDSAVYLCASSRTGARTEQFFGPGTRLTVL.

This chain connects TRBV6-1 to TRBJ2-5; no clear D. The length of the CDR3 is 15 residues. Germline CDR1 is MNHNS and CDR2 is SASEGT. Between the trimmed V and J ends, which lost 1 base and 5 bases, there was a span of 14 bases. CDR3 sequence reads: CASSEGFDTPETQYF. CDR3 nucleotide sequence: TGTGCCAGCAGTGAAGGATTCGATACACCCGAGACCCAGTACTTC.

The chain links TRBV30 to TRBJ1-2; TRBD1 matches at 9 bases. Germline loops: CDR1 GTSNPN, CDR2 SVGIG (reference sequence). This CDR3 spans 15 amino acids. V lost 3 bases and J lost 6; bases outside the gene matches: 11. The chain's CDR3 is CAWRRTGVGANGYTF. The CDR3 nucleotides read TGTGCCTGGAGGAGGACAGGGGTGGGAGCAAATGGCTACACCTTC.

The V and J genes are TRBV27 and TRBJ1-1; D is possibly TRBD1 (5 bases). The CDR3 has 15 amino acids. Germline V gives CDR1 MNHEY, CDR2 SMNVEV (reference sequence). Trimming pared 3 bases from V and 1 base from J, leaving 12 bases between. CDR3 sequence (DNA): TGTGCCAGCAGTTTCCCGGGCAGGGAGAACACTGAAGCTTTCTTT. It encodes CASSFPGRENTEAFF.

This chain links TRBV18 with TRBJ2-1, with 10 bases matching TRBD2. The CDR3 has 18 amino acids. Germline CDR1 KGHSH, CDR2 LQKENI. Trimming at V came to 1 base and at J to 0 bases, leaving 6 bases not matched to a gene. The CDR3 is CASSPLVQRGGSYNEQFF. As DNA, the CDR3 is TGTGCCAGCTCACCACTAGTCCAGCGGGGGGGCTCCTACAATGAGCAGTTCTTC.

This chain connects TRBV12-3 or TRBV12-4 to TRBJ2-3; D is uncertain. The CDR3 is made up of 13 amino acids. V lost 6 bases and J lost 4, with 11 bases in between. CDR3 nucleotide sequence: TGTGCCAGCAGCCTCGACTTCCCAGATACGCAGTATTTT. Translating it yields CASSLDFPDTQYF.

The chain recombines TRBV9 with TRBJ2-5; 7 bases line up with TRBD1. From germline, CDR1 is SGDLS and CDR2 YYNGEE. The CDR3 is 15 amino acids. V trimming: 3 bases; J trimming: 2 bases; junction bases outside the gene matches: 7. The CDR3 bases are TGTGCCAGCAGCGACGACAGGGCACTTCAAGAGACCCAGTACTTC. This encodes CASSDDRALQETQYF.

The chain uses TRBV7-2 and TRBJ1-1, with D possibly matching TRBD1 (6 bases). Trimming pared 3 bases from V and 2 bases from J, leaving 13 bases between. The V gene's germline CDR1 is SGHTA and CDR2 FQGNSA. The CDR3 is made up of 15 amino acids. This CDR3 is CASSLAGTSNTEAFF. The CDR3, as DNA: TGTGCCAGCAGCTTGGCTGGGACAAGTAACACTGAAGCTTTCTTT.

The rearrangement joins TRBV19 to TRBJ1-3; possible D gene TRBD1, 5 bases. Germline values: CDR1 LNHDA, CDR2 SQIVND (reference sequence). V lost 7 bases and J lost 0, with 13 bases in between. The CDR3 runs to 15 residues. CDR3 sequence: CASTSAGPSGNTIYF. CDR3 sequence (DNA): TGTGCCAGTACCTCCGCGGGGCCCTCTGGAAACACCATATATTTT.

This clone appeared a few times. This chain joins TRBV3-1 (or the pseudogene TRBV3-2) and TRBJ1-1; D unclear. The CDR3 covers 14 residues. Deletions cut 0 bases from V and 0 bases from J, with 5 bases between. CDR1 is LGHDT and CDR2 is YNNKEL in the germline V gene (reference sequence). CDR3 amino acids: CASSQDAVNTEAFF. In DNA form, the CDR3 reads TGTGCCAGCAGCCAAGATGCAGTGAACACTGAAGCTTTCTTT.

V usage is TRBV30 and J usage is TRBJ2-5, with D maybe TRBD1 (6 bases). Trimming removed 3 bases from V and 5 bases from J, with 13 bases in between. From germline, CDR1 is GTSNPN and CDR2 SVGIG (reference sequence). The CDR3 loop spans 13 amino acids. CDR3 nucleotides: TGTGCCTGGAGAACAGGGTCTGGGGAGACCCAGTACTTC. Protein: CAWRTGSGETQYF.

This sequence joins TRBV30 and TRBJ2-7; 9 positions agree with TRBD1. J was trimmed by 5 bases and V by 5 bases; bases with no gene match: 4. CDR1 GTSNPN and CDR2 SVGIG come from the germline V gene (reference sequence). The length of the CDR3 is 12 residues. This chain's CDR3 is CAWGGQGDEQYF. The CDR3 DNA sequence: TGTGCCTGGGGGGGACAGGGCGACGAGCAGTACTTC.

J is TRBJ1-1 and V is TRBV18, with unresolved D. V lost 6 bases, J lost 2 bases, and 7 bases lay in between. This CDR3 spans 12 amino acids. In germline, CDR1 is KGHSH, CDR2 LQKENI. CDR3 amino acids: CASSRANTEAFF. As DNA, the CDR3 is TGTGCCAGCTCCCGAGCTAACACTGAAGCTTTCTTT.

The chain carries TRBV6-4 and TRBJ2-7, with 7 bases that match TRBD1. CDR3 length equals 14 residues. After removal of 6 bases from V and 5 bases from J, the junction contained 10 bases not matched to a gene. Germline CDR1 is MRHNA and CDR2 is SNTAGT. This chain's CDR3 is CASSPDRASHEQYF. The CDR3 DNA sequence: TGTGCCAGCAGCCCCGACAGGGCAAGCCACGAGCAGTACTTC.

This clone appeared a single time. The sample contains more than one DNA sequence encoding this CDR3. The chain combines TRBV18 with TRBJ2-2; D not certain. Germline V gene sequence: CDR1 KGHSH, CDR2 LQKENI. V lost 2 bases and J lost 4, with 8 bases in between. The CDR3 has 14 amino acids. Here the CDR3 reads CASSPGLSTGELFF. The CDR3 DNA reads as TGTGCCAGCTCACCAGGTCTAAGCACCGGGGAGCTGTTTTTT.

The genes are TRBV7-2 and TRBJ2-5; TRBD1 aligns across 8 bases. V was pared by 5 bases and J by 5 bases, with 7 bases of the junction left unmatched. Germline values: CDR1 SGHTA, CDR2 FQGNSA. The CDR3 consists of 14 residues. This chain's CDR3 is CASSVQGAYETQYF. Here the CDR3 DNA reads TGTGCCAGCAGCGTCCAGGGGGCATACGAGACCCAGTACTTC. Full variable domain (remainder filled in from reference TRBV7-2 and TRBJ2-5): GAGVSQSPSNKVTEKGKDVELRCDPISGHTALYWYRQSLGQGLEFLIYFQGNSAPDKSGLPSDRFSAERTGGSVSTLTIQRTQQEDSAVYLCASSVQGAYETQYFGPGTRLLVL.

The chain couples TRBV11-3 to TRBJ2-6; the D is unclear. CDR3 size: 13 residues. V was trimmed by 4 bases and J by 3 bases, leaving 4 bases between them. Germline lookup yields CDR1 SGHNT and CDR2 YENEEA. Here the CDR3 DNA reads TGTGCCAGCAGCTCGGGTGGGGCCAACGTCCTGACTTTC. Its translation is CASSSGGANVLTF.

The rearrangement joins TRBV24-1 to TRBJ2-1, with 10 bases that match TRBD1. Trimming at V came to 4 bases and at J to 5 bases, leaving 7 bases not matched to a gene. There are 16 residues in the CDR3. From germline, CDR1 is KGHDR and CDR2 SFDVKD. The CDR3 here is CATSDQSGTGDNEQFF. The CDR3 DNA reads as TGTGCCACCAGTGACCAATCCGGGACAGGGGACAATGAGCAGTTCTTC.

This clone has just one count. The V call is TRBV25-1, the J call TRBJ1-4, with 7 bases lining up with TRBD1. Germline CDR1 is MGHDK and CDR2 is SYGVNS. V gave up 0 bases and J gave up 6 bases; unmatched junction bases: 4. The length of the CDR3 is 15 residues. This CDR3 is CASSEYRQGYEKLFF. The CDR3 bases are TGTGCCAGCAGTGAATATAGACAGGGCTATGAAAAACTGTTTTTT.

This chain joins TRBV5-4 and TRBJ2-7; 10 bases are a match to TRBD2. The V gene's germline CDR1 is SGHNT and CDR2 YYREEE (reference sequence). J gave up 4 bases and V 0 bases, and 4 bases lay outside the gene matches. CDR3 length: 15 residues. CDR3 protein: CASSLAASGGYEQYF. DNA of the CDR3: TGTGCCAGCAGCTTGGCGGCTAGCGGGGGTTACGAGCAGTACTTC.

This chain links TRBV5-4 with TRBJ2-5, with D possibly TRBD2 on 6 matching bases. The CDR3 runs 12 residues. Between the trimmed V and J ends, which lost 2 bases and 5 bases, there was a span of 7 bases. CDR1 is SGHNT, CDR2 YYREEE, per germline (reference sequence). CDR3 bases: TGTGCCAGCAGCTTCGGGGGTGAGACCCAGTACTTC. It yields the protein CASSFGGETQYF. The variable domain in full, completed from reference TRBV5-4 and TRBJ2-5, reads ETGVTQSPTHLIKTRGQQVTLRCSSQSGHNTVSWYQQALGQGPQFIFQYYREEENGRGNFPPRFSGLQFPNYSSELNVNALELDDSALYLCASSFGGETQYFGPGTRLLVL.

The sample holds one count of this clone. The chain employs TRBV23-1 and TRBJ2-7; 12 bases fit TRBD1. TRBV23-1 is recorded as an ORF, its role being uncertain. J lost 7 bases, V lost 4 bases, and 8 bases had no gene match. The CDR3 runs 15 residues. CDR3: CASSPAGQGAREQYF. CDR3 sequence (DNA): TGCGCCAGCAGTCCCGCGGGACAGGGGGCTCGGGAGCAGTACTTC.

Written as DNA, the CDR3 is TGTGCCAGCAGCGTCAGGGGGACAGGACGCACAGATACGCAGTATTTT. Encoded protein: CASSVRGTGRTDTQYF. The V gene is TRBV9, the J gene TRBJ2-3; TRBD1 matches at 8 bases. The CDR3 covers 16 residues. Germline CDR1 is SGDLS and CDR2 is YYNGEE. V was pared by 2 bases and J by 1 base, with 6 bases of the junction left unmatched.

V and J are TRBV18 and TRBJ2-3; 14 bases are a match to TRBD2. Per the germline V gene, CDR1 is KGHSH and CDR2 is LQKENI. The CDR3 covers 19 residues. Trimming took 4 bases from V and 3 from J; bases not matched to a gene: 12. The CDR3 protein is CASSLLGLAGGRATDTQYF. The CDR3 DNA follows: TGTGCCAGCTCACTTCTCGGACTAGCGGGGGGACGCGCAACAGATACGCAGTATTTT.

The chain couples TRBV7-9 to TRBJ2-2; the D gene is possibly TRBD1 (5 bases). Germline V gene sequence: CDR1 SEHNR, CDR2 FQNEAQ (reference sequence). CDR3 size: 16 residues. V was cut by 6 bases and J by 4 bases, with 18 bases left in between. CDR3 amino acids: CASRPRGSWSTGELFF. In nucleotides, the CDR3 is TGTGCCAGCAGGCCTAGGGGAAGTTGGAGCACCGGGGAGCTGTTTTTT.

This clone was seen more than once but under ten times. The rearrangement links TRBV27 to TRBJ2-7; 12 bases align to TRBD2. V was clipped by 4 bases and J by 4 bases; unmatched bases: 8. CDR1 is MNHEY, CDR2 SMNVEV, per germline (reference sequence). The CDR3 totals 16 residues. The CDR3 is CASSSPTLAGGYEQYF. The DNA for the CDR3 is TGTGCCAGCAGTTCTCCTACACTAGCGGGAGGATACGAGCAGTACTTC.